The entry below gives a single TCR beta chain sequence along with its context. As yet, its antigen is unknown. The data stem from a study of PD-1 blockade in classical Hodgkin lymphoma. Study background: Patients were infused with nivolumab 3 mg/kg every 2 weeks. Whole-study results and caveats: Those achieving complete response showed baseline diversity like newly diagnosed patients. Anyone who began nivolumab under 1 year after ASCT was excluded.

As for time point: cycle 4 day 1 (C4D1), after more than five weeks of nivolumab. All patients experienced relapse after autologous stem cell transplantation, and brentuximab vedotin exposure was variable. The protocol was immunoSEQ multiplex PCR, while the TCRdb copy is restricted to in-frame clones and leaves out a portion. The sample includes roughly 64,000 clones, approximately 90% of them seen just once. The CDR3 is made up of 16 amino acids. The germline gives CDR1 SGDLS, CDR2 YYNGEE. The V segment lost 3 bases and the J segment 3 bases; nucleotides outside the gene matches: 6. This chain uses TRBV9 with TRBJ2-3; 11 bases line up with TRBD2. This receptor was identified in a human donor with classical Hodgkin lymphoma. The sequencing used peripheral blood mononuclear cells (PBMCs), collected before the fourth cycle of nivolumab. The CDR3 DNA is TGTGCCAGCAGCGACCTAGCGGGAGGAGGGACAGATACGCAGTATTTT. As protein: CASSDLAGGGTDTQYF.